What follows are 6 T cell receptor beta chains derived from one specimen sequenced in a study of human T cells and chemical hapten exposure. Time point noted: patch test 2, 6 weeks after DPC sensitization. Stated treatment: therapeutic diphenylcyclopropenone sensitization with weekly scalp DPC. TCRdb analysed the RACE reads with MiXCR anew, one entry per CDR3 protein. Counted here are roughly 92,000 distinct CDR3 sequences, about an eighth occurring once; the ten biggest clones make up 2.5% to 3.5%. The sample here was whole blood, taken in connection with sensitization to the hapten diphenylcyclopropenone (DPC). The receptors come from a woman aged 40 to 50 with alopecia areata. Some clones in this sample may be carry-over from other donors' samples.

Only a few counts were recorded for this clonotype. The V and J genes are TRBV12-3 or TRBV12-4 and TRBJ1-1, with 11 bases that match TRBD1. This CDR3 has 15 residues. J gave up 5 bases and V 5 bases, and 7 bases lay outside the gene matches. CDR3 in amino acids: CASSKPGQGGTEAFF. Here the CDR3 DNA reads TGTGCCAGCAGTAAGCCGGGACAGGGGGGAACTGAAGCTTTCTTT.

This clonotype was picked up many times. J is TRBJ2-3 and V is TRBV7-2, with a tentative D call TRBD2 (7 bases). V lost 6 bases and J lost 6, with 10 bases in between. Germline V lookup: CDR1 SGHTA, CDR2 FQGNSA. The CDR3 sequence is 12 residues long. This CDR3 reads CASREGGDTQYF. The CDR3 region has the DNA TGTGCCAGCAGGGAGGGGGGGGATACGCAGTATTTT.

Many counts were recorded for this clonotype. This chain's CDR3 is CASSESGFSYNEQFF. CDR3 nucleotide sequence: TGCGCCAGCAGTGAGTCGGGGTTCTCCTACAATGAGCAGTTCTTC. This rearrangement joins TRBV10-1 to TRBJ2-1; no clear D. This CDR3 is built from 15 residues. The germline gives CDR1 WNHNN, CDR2 SYGVQD (reference sequence). The germline V and J ends were trimmed by 0 bases and 0 bases, with 6 bases remaining between them.

In its sample, this clonotype was seen a few times. The V gene is TRBV29-1, the J gene TRBJ2-1; 9 nucleotides align to TRBD2. Germline V gives CDR1 SQVTM, CDR2 ANQGSEA. Trimming at V came to 4 bases and at J to 7 bases, leaving 8 bases not matched to a gene. This CDR3 has 14 residues. For the CDR3, the DNA is TGCAGCGTTGTTGGCGGGGGGGCCGATAATGAGCAGTTCTTC. Amino acids: CSVVGGGADNEQFF.

The chain joins TRBV29-1 to TRBJ2-2; D is uncertain. The V end was cut by 5 bases, the J end by 4 bases, with 5 bases between. Germline values: CDR1 SQVTM, CDR2 ANQGSEA. CDR3 length equals 11 residues. The CDR3 spells CSVWATGELFF. The DNA of the CDR3 is TGCAGCGTTTGGGCCACCGGGGAGCTGTTTTTT.

This chain uses TRBV3-1 with TRBJ1-5; no clear D gene. Per germline, CDR1 LGHDT and CDR2 YNNKEL (reference sequence). This CDR3 region has 13 residues. V dropped 1 base and J dropped 1 base, with 2 bases sitting between them. CDR3 in amino acids: CASSQASNQPQHF. The CDR3 bases are TGTGCCAGCAGCCAAGCGAGCAATCAGCCCCAGCATTTT.